This T cell receptor (beta chain) was sequenced for a study of control samples from healthy donors and cancer patients. V was shortened by 2 bases and J by 3 bases, with 11 bases between the two germline ends. CDR3 size: 15 residues. Germline V gene lookup returns CDR1 MDHEN and CDR2 SYDVKM. Clones were sequenced by immunoSEQ multiplex PCR, and TCRdb holds only the in-frame ones, with some missing. Seen here are 150,000 or so clones, 85% to 95% observed once, and the top ten hold approximately 14%. The clonotype originates from a man aged 35-49 years in good health. This chain connects TRBV28 to TRBJ1-5; unclear D gene. The sequenced sample was blood. Written as DNA, the CDR3 is TGTGCCAGCAGTTTAAACTCGGACTCCAATCAGCCCCAGCATTTT. Its protein product is CASSLNSDSNQPQHF. The variable domain in full, with the rest retrieved from reference TRBV28 and TRBJ1-5, is DVKVTQSSRYLVKRTGEKVFLECVQDMDHENMFWYRQDPGLGLRLIYFSYDVKMKEKGDIPEGYSVSREKKERFSLILESASTNQTSMYLCASSLNSDSNQPQHFGDGTRLSIL.